A single sample is the source of the 27 T cell receptor beta chains below, sequenced in a study of tissue T cells after allogeneic stem cell transplantation. The time point: mouse harvest day 7 after allogeneic transplant. Tail vein injection delivered 10^7 T-cell-depleted bone marrow cells and 10^6 splenic CD5+ T cells. Profiling relied on immunoSEQ multiplex PCR, and the TCRdb table lists in-frame clones only, not all of them. The table includes about 8,300 clones, approximately 49% detected once. Sequencing input: gut tissue. The receptors here all came from a female BALB/c mouse given C57BL/6 T cells with graft-versus-host disease after an allogeneic hematopoietic cell transplant.

For this clone: All gene names here are mouse names. The read finishes 1 residue shy of the CDR3 end, and the germline J gene is used to complete it. The chain recombines TRBV13-3 with TRBJ2-4; a weak D match, TRBD1 (6 bases). This CDR3 is 13 amino acids long. Germline V gene sequence: CDR1 NNHDY, CDR2 SYVADS. Trimming stripped 2 bases from V and 4 bases from J, with 8 bases between. The CDR3 sequence is CASSERDKNTLYF. The CDR3 DNA, read in part, is TGTGCCAGCAGTGAACGGGACAAAAACACCTTGTAC.

Remarks on this clone: The genes are named according to mouse. The observed sequence ends 1 residue before the CDR3 terminus, with the missing tail filled in from the germline J gene. V usage is TRBV13-1 and J usage is TRBJ1-1; TRBD1 aligns across 8 bases. V lost 3 bases to trimming and J lost 4 bases; unmatched junction nucleotides: 8. The CDR3 covers 15 residues. CDR1 NSHNY and CDR2 SYGAGN come from the germline V gene. CDR3 DNA, as far as it was read: TGTGCCAGCAGTGGACGGACAGGGAGGGGCACAGAAGTCTTC. Its translation is CASSGRTGRGTEVF. The CDR3, in full, reads CASSGRTGRGTEVFF.

By frequency in the sample, this clone is hyperexpanded. The listed genes are named as in mouse. Sequencing ends 1 residue short of the CDR3 end; the germline J gene provides the rest. The identical CDR3 is also encoded by other nucleotide sequences in the sample. V gene TRBV20 combines with J gene TRBJ2-7; 9 positions match TRBD1. This CDR3 is built from 12 residues. In germline, CDR1 is GFQATS, CDR2 STVNSAI. V gave up 7 bases and J gave up 4 bases; unmatched junction bases: 5. The CDR3 DNA, read in part, is TGTGGTGTTCCGGGACAGGGTTATGAACAGTAC. The encoded protein is CGVPGQGYEQY. From start to end, the CDR3 is CGVPGQGYEQYF.

This clone was found a few times. Any gene name here is a mouse gene name. The read ends 1 residue early relative to the CDR3; the germline J gene fills the gap. The chain is built from TRBV26 and TRBJ1-2, with D perhaps TRBD1 (6 bases). This CDR3 region has 14 residues. V gave up 2 bases and J gave up 0 bases, with 7 bases separating them. Germline V CDR1 and CDR2: KGHPV, FQNQEV (reference sequence). CDR3 sequence reads: CASSLPGANSDYTF. The sequenced part of the CDR3 DNA is TGTGCCAGCAGTCTGCCAGGGGCAAACTCCGACTACACC.

Regarding this clone: Genes here carry mouse names. The covered CDR3 bases are TGTGCCAGCAGTCTTGACACCGGGCAGCTCTAC. Translation: CASSLDTGQLY. The entire CDR3 protein reads CASSLDTGQLYF. The chain combines TRBV26 with TRBJ2-2, with D unresolved. The CDR3 end falls 1 residue outside the read, so it is completed with the germline J gene. Germline lookup yields CDR1 KGHPV and CDR2 FQNQEV (reference sequence). The CDR3 has 12 amino acids. V lost 3 bases, J lost 3 bases, and 2 bases lay in between.

This clone was seen only a few times. Genes here carry mouse names. The read gets to within 1 residue of the CDR3 end, and the germline J gene fills in the rest. The rearrangement uses TRBV23 and TRBJ2-3; TRBD1 is the table's D call and was not checked against the DNA. The CDR3 loop spans 15 amino acids. The V gene's germline CDR1 is KGHTA and CDR2 FQNQQP. CDR3 residues: CSSSADRASAETLYF. CDR3 DNA (partial): TGCTCCAGCAGCGCAGACAGGGCTAGTGCAGAAACGCTGTAT.

Comment on this clone: The genes are named according to mouse. Read coverage stops 1 residue before the CDR3 terminus; the germline J gene supplies the remainder. V and J are TRBV13-2 and TRBJ2-1; 11 positions agree with TRBD2. CDR1 and CDR2 (germline): NNHNN, SYGAGS (reference sequence). V gave up 0 bases and J gave up 0 bases; unmatched junction bases: 2. This CDR3 comprises 17 residues. CDR3 residues: CASGDADWGGNYAEQFF. CDR3 bases read: TGTGCCAGCGGTGATGCAGACTGGGGGGGTAACTATGCTGAGCAGTTC.

Remarks on this clone: Genes here carry mouse names. The read halts 1 residue ahead of the CDR3 end, with the missing end drawn from the germline J gene. This rearrangement joins TRBV5 to TRBJ1-2; 7 nucleotides agree with TRBD1. Germline V CDR1 and CDR2: LGHNA, YNLKQL (reference sequence). The CDR3 spans 15 residues. The J segment lost 0 bases and the V segment lost 0 bases, leaving 1 base of the junction unmatched. The CDR3 DNA, read in part, is TGTGCCAGCAGCCAAGAAGGGGGCGCAAACTCCGACTACACC. Its translation is CASSQEGGANSDYT. The entire CDR3 sequence reads CASSQEGGANSDYTF.

A note on this clone: Here the gene names and germline are mouse. The missing CDR3 end, 1 residue past where the read stops, is filled in from the germline J gene. The chain links TRBV26 to TRBJ1-2, with TRBD1 matching 7 bases. The CDR3 contains 13 residues. With V trimmed by 4 bases and J by 3 bases, 2 bases remained unmatched. Germline V CDR1 and CDR2: KGHPV, FQNQEV (reference sequence). The covered CDR3 bases are TGTGCCAGCAGTCCACAGGGGTACTCCGACTACACC. Translation gives CASSPQGYSDYT. Given in full, the CDR3 is CASSPQGYSDYTF.

As to this clone: Gene labels here are mouse ones. Read data end 1 residue before the CDR3 end; the end is taken from the germline J gene. This rearrangement joins TRBV26 to TRBJ1-2; no firm D call. V was pared by 4 bases and J by 0 bases, with 6 bases between. CDR1 and CDR2 from the germline V gene are KGHPV and FQNQEV (reference sequence). The CDR3 runs 13 residues. The CDR3 loop is CASSPTTNSDYTF. The sequenced part of the CDR3 DNA is TGTGCCAGCAGTCCGACAACAAACTCCGACTACACC.

In regard to this clone: Germline and genes: mouse. Read coverage stops 1 residue before the CDR3 terminus; the germline J gene supplies the remainder. This rearrangement joins TRBV19 to TRBJ2-5; 10 positions agree with TRBD2. The CDR3 length is 16 residues. Germline CDR1 and CDR2: FNHDT and SITEND (reference sequence). V dropped 2 bases and J dropped 2; count of bases not matched to a gene: 5. The sequenced part of the CDR3 DNA is TGTGCCAGCAGTATTCTGGGGGGGCGCGGCCAAGACACCCAGTAC. Translating gives CASSILGGRGQDTQY. The whole CDR3 sequence reads CASSILGGRGQDTQYF.

With regard to this clone: These gene names are mouse names. Read coverage stops 1 residue before the CDR3 terminus; the germline J gene supplies the remainder. V and J are TRBV15 and TRBJ2-1; 12 nucleotides line up with TRBD2. This CDR3 spans 16 amino acids. CDR1 SGHND and CDR2 FRSKSL come from the germline V gene. V trimming: 7 bases; J trimming: 1 base; junction bases outside the gene matches: 5. The part of the CDR3 DNA that was read is TGTGCCAGCAAAGGGACTGGGGGGCTCAACTATGCTGAGCAGTTC. This encodes CASKGTGGLNYAEQF. The full CDR3 sequence reads CASKGTGGLNYAEQFF.

This clone counts as medium-sized (0.01 to 0.1%). All gene names here are mouse names. This specimen includes other DNA sequences encoding the same CDR3. Partial CDR3 DNA: TGTGCCAGCAGTCTTCAGTATGAACAGTAC. Translated: CASSLQYEQY. The complete CDR3 protein is CASSLQYEQYF. The V and J genes are TRBV26 and TRBJ2-7, with D uncertain. The read falls 1 residue short of the CDR3 end, and the missing part is taken from the germline J gene. This CDR3 is built from 11 residues. Germline loops: CDR1 KGHPV, CDR2 FQNQEV (reference sequence). V lost 3 bases and J 4 bases, leaving 4 bases between the germline ends.

About this clone: Germline and genes here are mouse. Read sequence stops 1 residue before the CDR3 end, and the germline J gene provides the missing end. This chain joins TRBV26 and TRBJ2-5; TRBD1 aligns across 9 bases. Germline CDR1 is KGHPV and CDR2 is FQNQEV (reference sequence). The CDR3 extends over 15 amino acids. V was clipped by 6 bases and J by 0 bases; unmatched bases: 4. CDR3 sequence reads: CASRPGQGNQDTQYF. The covered CDR3 bases are TGTGCCAGCAGACCGGGACAGGGTAACCAAGACACCCAGTAC.

As for this clone: The genes are named according to mouse. The observed sequence ends 1 residue before the CDR3 terminus, with the missing tail filled in from the germline J gene. The chain uses TRBV26 and TRBJ2-2; 9 nucleotides match TRBD1. There are 16 residues in the CDR3. The V and J ends lost 3 bases and 4 bases, in that order; junction bases with no gene match: 6. Germline CDR1 KGHPV, CDR2 FQNQEV (reference sequence). The covered CDR3 bases are TGTGCCAGCAGTCTCACAGGGGGCGCGGGCACCGGGCAGCTCTAC. Translation gives CASSLTGGAGTGQLY. The full CDR3 is CASSLTGGAGTGQLYF.

As regards this clone: Gene names are the mouse ones. Read data end 1 residue before the CDR3 end; the end is taken from the germline J gene. The chain employs TRBV1 and TRBJ2-4; TRBD1 or TRBD2 may be the D gene (5 bases each). The CDR3 has 15 amino acids. The germline gives CDR1 NSQYPW, CDR2 LRSPGD (reference sequence). Trimming took 0 bases from V and 0 from J, leaving 7 bases between them. The CDR3 DNA, read in part, is TGCACCTGCAGTGCAGAGGGGGTTAGTCAAAACACCTTGTAC. This gives the protein CTCSAEGVSQNTLY. The whole CDR3 sequence reads CTCSAEGVSQNTLYF.

This clone was counted a few times. Any gene name here is a mouse gene name. The read terminates 1 residue ahead of where the CDR3 ends, so the germline J gene completes it. The V and J genes are TRBV23 and TRBJ1-2; TRBD1, the D gene given by the table, was not confirmed from the DNA. The CDR3 length is 14 residues. CDR1 KGHTA and CDR2 FQNQQP come from the germline V gene. Here the CDR3 reads CSSSRDRGNSDYTF. The sequenced part of the CDR3 DNA is TGCTCCAGCAGTCGGGACAGGGGGAACTCCGACTACACC.

Concerning this clone: Gene names are mouse gene names. The read falls 1 residue short of the CDR3 end, and the missing part is taken from the germline J gene. The V gene is TRBV3, the J gene TRBJ2-7; 10 nucleotides agree with TRBD2. This CDR3 spans 14 amino acids. Germline loops: CDR1 SNHLY, CDR2 FYNGKV (reference sequence). The ends lost 7 bases at V and 3 bases at J; junction bases unmatched: 6. The CDR3 sequence is CASTLDWGNYEQYF. CDR3 DNA (partial): TGTGCCAGCACCCTGGACTGGGGGAACTATGAACAGTAC.

Of note for this clone: The listed genes are named as in mouse. This CDR3 reads CASSQEPGGYNNQAPLF. The sequenced CDR3 bases are TGTGCCAGCAGCCAAGAGCCAGGGGGGTATAACAACCAGGCTCCGCTT. The rearrangement joins TRBV2 to TRBJ1-5; 7 positions agree with TRBD1. Read sequence stops 1 residue before the CDR3 end, and the germline J gene provides the missing end. Germline-derived CDR1 and CDR2 are LGHNA and YSYQKL. The V and J ends lost 0 bases and 0 bases, in that order; junction bases with no gene match: 5. CDR3 length: 17 amino acids.

In regard to this clone: The genes are named according to mouse. The sequence runs out 1 residue before the end of the CDR3; the remainder is reconstructed from the germline J gene. The chain carries TRBV12-1 and TRBJ2-4, with D perhaps given as TRBD1 or TRBD2 (5 bases each). The CDR3 covers 14 residues. The V gene's germline CDR1 is SGHSN and CDR2 HYEKVE. Trimming shortened V by 0 bases and J by 1 base, and 7 bases separated the two germline ends. CDR3 sequence: CASSLGARQNTLYF. The sequenced CDR3 bases are TGTGCCAGCTCTCTCGGGGCGCGTCAAAACACCTTGTAC.

Notes on this clone: Germline and genes here are mouse. Read coverage stops 1 residue before the CDR3 terminus; the germline J gene supplies the remainder. The chain combines TRBV3 with TRBJ2-2; TRBD1 matches 10 bases. Germline trimming cut 0 bases from V and 5 bases from J; bases unmatched to any gene: 0. Germline assignment: CDR1 SNHLY and CDR2 FYNGKV (reference sequence). The CDR3 runs to 15 residues. The CDR3 DNA, read in part, is TGTGCCAGCAGCTTAGCGGGACAGGGGACCGGGCAGCTCTAC. This gives the protein CASSLAGQGTGQLY. In full, the CDR3 is CASSLAGQGTGQLYF.

The sample holds a few counts of this clone. Genes here carry mouse names. Read data end 1 residue before the CDR3 end; the end is taken from the germline J gene. The chain uses TRBV13-2 and TRBJ2-7; 12 nucleotides agree with TRBD2. V dropped 0 bases and J dropped 3; count of bases not matched to a gene: 4. Germline V gene sequence: CDR1 NNHNN, CDR2 SYGAGS (reference sequence). This CDR3 spans 16 amino acids. The CDR3 DNA, read in part, is TGTGCCAGCGGTGATGAGGGACTGGGGGGACTCTATGAACAGTAC. It translates to CASGDEGLGGLYEQY. The whole CDR3 sequence is CASGDEGLGGLYEQYF.

This clone showed up just a few times. Gene names are mouse gene names. Read coverage stops 1 residue before the CDR3 terminus; the germline J gene supplies the remainder. J is TRBJ2-5 and V is TRBV29, with D perhaps assigned TRBD1 or TRBD2 (5 bases each). CDR1 is MSHET, CDR2 SYDVDS, per germline. V lost 4 bases and J lost 6, with 8 bases in between. The CDR3 spans 12 residues. The part of the CDR3 DNA that was read is TGTGCTAGCAGTTGGGGCAGGGACACCCAGTAC. Protein: CASSWGRDTQY. In full, the CDR3 is CASSWGRDTQYF.

Concerning this clone itself: Mouse gene names and germline throughout. Coverage ceases 1 residue before the CDR3 finishes, and the germline J gene fills in the end. This chain joins TRBV26 and TRBJ1-4; D call uncertain. V lost 7 bases and J lost 0, with 6 bases in between. Germline V gives CDR1 KGHPV, CDR2 FQNQEV (reference sequence). CDR3 length equals 13 residues. The CDR3 reads CASKTVSNERLFF. Partial CDR3 DNA: TGTGCCAGCAAAACGGTTTCCAACGAAAGATTATTT.

As concerns this clone: All gene names here are mouse names. The read halts 1 residue ahead of the CDR3 end, with the missing end drawn from the germline J gene. This chain links TRBV13-2 with TRBJ2-1; 12 nucleotides agree with TRBD1. V lost 7 bases, J lost 10 bases, and 9 bases stayed unmatched. CDR3 length: 14 amino acids. Per the germline V gene, CDR1 is NNHNN and CDR2 is SYGAGS (reference sequence). The CDR3 reads CASSGPGQGAEQFF. The CDR3 bases that were read are TGTGCCAGCAGTGGACCGGGACAGGGGGCAGAGCAGTTC.

In regard to this clone: The genes and germline here are from mouse. The read falls 1 residue short of the CDR3 end, and the missing part is taken from the germline J gene. This chain links TRBV26 with TRBJ2-1; 8 nucleotides align to TRBD1. The length of the CDR3 is 13 residues. Germline V gives CDR1 KGHPV, CDR2 FQNQEV (reference sequence). V was clipped by 6 bases and J by 6 bases; unmatched bases: 4. The CDR3 spells CASSSTGVAEQFF. CDR3 DNA (partial): TGTGCCAGCAGCTCGACAGGGGTTGCTGAGCAGTTC.

The sample holds one count of this clone. Mouse names are used for the genes. The CDR3 end lies 1 residue beyond the end of the read and is filled in from the germline J gene. This chain joins TRBV19 and TRBJ1-5, with 7 bases lining up with TRBD1. Germline loops: CDR1 FNHDT, CDR2 SITEND (reference sequence). The CDR3 is 14 amino acids. V shed 6 bases and J 0 bases; nucleotides not matched to a gene: 3. The CDR3 protein is CASNRGSNNQAPLF. Incomplete CDR3 DNA: TGTGCCAGCAACAGGGGAAGTAACAACCAGGCTCCGCTT. The full variable domain, with the rest looked up from reference TRBV19 and TRBJ1-5, is GGIITQTPKFLIGQEGQKLTLKCQQNFNHDTMYWYRQDSGKGLRLIYYSITENDLQKGDLSEGYDASREKKSSFSLTVTSAQKNEMAVFLCASNRGSNNQAPLFGEGTRLSVL.